This record looks at one T cell receptor beta chain sequence and its context. This record comes from a study of CD8 T cells in Susac syndrome. Looking at the study overall: Patients with Susac syndrome, at blood draw, were therapy-naive, on corticosteroids, or on intravenous immunoglobulin alone.

The germline CDR1 and CDR2 sequences are SGHVS and FQNEAQ. V lost 6 bases to trimming and J lost 6 bases, with 10 bases between them. The CDR3 is made up of 12 amino acids. Random hexamers were used to reverse transcribe the RNA input (about 0.5 to 1 ug). TCRdb recomputed calls from the immunoSEQ multiplex PCR reads with MiXCR, one row per CDR3 protein. The sample holds about 190,000 distinct CDR3 sequences, 85% to 95% seen once. The material sequenced was CD8+ T cells from PBMCs. The sequence came from a human donor with Susac syndrome. This chain joins TRBV7-8 and TRBJ2-3, with unresolved D. The CDR3 nucleotides are TGTGCCAGCAGTCCTATAGGGGATACGCAGTATTTT. It is translated as CASSPIGDTQYF.